The next 12 T cell receptor beta chains were all read from a single sample in a study of cytomegalovirus exposure and HLA in healthy donors (dated 2017 in TCRdb). Libraries were prepared through the immunoSEQ multiplex PCR assay. For the multiplex PCR, a mixture combining 60 forward primers for TCR Vbeta segments and 13 reverse primers for TCR Jbeta segments was used. As stored in TCRdb, this immuneACCESS dataset retains in-frame rearrangements with V and J assigned. A fraction of the clones does not appear; measured against another copy, unresolved V genes explain less than half of the discrepancy, and the remainder lacks a known reason. The sample's table lists a count of some 200,000 clones. About 1% of the sample comes from the top ten. The source material was PBMCs. These receptors were obtained from a girl aged 2-10 years in good health and CMV-seropositive.

V and J are TRBV28 and TRBJ2-1, with 10 bases lining up with TRBD1. V gave up 6 bases and J gave up 8 bases; unmatched junction bases: 13. CDR3 length: 16 amino acids. The germline V gene encodes CDR1 MDHEN and CDR2 SYDVKM. Here the CDR3 DNA reads TGTGCCAGCAGCCTAAGGCCGGGACAGGGGAAACATGAGCAGTTCTTC. It specifies CASSLRPGQGKHEQFF. The full variable domain, with the rest looked up from reference TRBV28 and TRBJ2-1, is DVKVTQSSRYLVKRTGEKVFLECVQDMDHENMFWYRQDPGLGLRLIYFSYDVKMKEKGDIPEGYSVSREKKERFSLILESASTNQTSMYLCASSLRPGQGKHEQFFGPGTRLTVL.

The CDR3 DNA reads as TGTGCCAGCAGCTTAGATCACGGGAGGTACCAAGAGACCCAGTACTTC. It is translated as CASSLDHGRYQETQYF. This sequence joins TRBV11-2 and TRBJ2-5; 7 nucleotides agree with TRBD2. J lost 0 bases, V lost 0 bases, and 4 bases had no gene match. Germline lookup yields CDR1 SGHAT and CDR2 FQNNGV. The CDR3 length is 16 residues.

This chain joins TRBV15 and TRBJ2-3; D perhaps matches TRBD2 (6 bases). The CDR3 length is 17 residues. The germline gives CDR1 LNHNV, CDR2 YYDKDF (reference sequence). V dropped 7 bases and J dropped 2 bases, with 22 bases sitting between them. CDR3 sequence: CATKGFSGSVDTDTQYF. The DNA of the CDR3 is TGTGCCACCAAGGGGTTTAGCGGTTCGGTGGACACAGATACGCAGTATTTT.

V usage is TRBV5-4 and J usage is TRBJ2-1; 8 positions match TRBD2. This CDR3 spans 16 amino acids. Germline V lookup: CDR1 SGHNT, CDR2 YYREEE (reference sequence). V shed 4 bases and J 4 bases; nucleotides not matched to a gene: 10. In nucleotides, the CDR3 is TGTGCCAGCAGCCGGGGGGGCGACGAGTGGTACAATGAGCAGTTCTTC. The encoded protein is CASSRGGDEWYNEQFF.

The chain combines TRBV9 with TRBJ2-7, with D tentatively TRBD2 (5 bases). This CDR3 contains 18 residues. V was cut by 1 base and J by 4 bases, with 24 bases left in between. Germline lookup yields CDR1 SGDLS and CDR2 YYNGEE. As DNA, the CDR3 is TGTGCCAGCAGCGTAAAGGCAGTAGTCCGGGGAGACGGGTACGAGCAGTACTTC. Protein product: CASSVKAVVRGDGYEQYF.

The rearrangement uses TRBV7-9 and TRBJ2-1; 9 bases map to TRBD1. Germline V gene sequence: CDR1 SEHNR, CDR2 FQNEAQ (reference sequence). With 2 bases clipped from V and 5 bases from J, the junction kept 4 bases outside the gene matches. The CDR3 spans 15 residues. This CDR3 is CASSLRGQGNNEQFF. Written as DNA, the CDR3 is TGTGCCAGCAGCTTACGTGGACAGGGGAACAATGAGCAGTTCTTC.

J is TRBJ1-2 and V is TRBV5-1; D might be TRBD1 (6 bases). This CDR3 is 14 amino acids long. From germline, CDR1 is SGHRS and CDR2 YFSETQ. V lost 0 bases to trimming and J lost 4 bases, with 10 bases between them. The chain's CDR3 is CASSLEQGAYGYTF. The DNA of the CDR3 is TGCGCCAGCAGCTTGGAACAGGGAGCCTATGGCTACACCTTC.

This chain joins TRBV18 and TRBJ2-5; 8 bases map to TRBD2. There are 16 residues in the CDR3. From germline, CDR1 is KGHSH and CDR2 LQKENI. The trim removed 1 base at V and 4 bases at J, leaving 8 bases unmatched. The CDR3 DNA is TGTGCCAGCTCACCACGGAGCGGGGGAGGGGTAGAGACCCAGTACTTC. This gives the protein CASSPRSGGGVETQYF.

This chain joins TRBV7-9 and TRBJ2-7; the match to TRBD1 covers 9 bases. The length of the CDR3 is 15 residues. V lost 1 base and J lost 6; bases outside the gene matches: 7. Germline V gene lookup returns CDR1 SEHNR and CDR2 FQNEAQ (reference sequence). For the CDR3, the DNA is TGTGCCAGCAGCTTAGATCCGACAGGGGGTACCGAGCAGTACTTC. Translating it yields CASSLDPTGGTEQYF.

Points on this clone: This same CDR3 is encoded by further DNA sequences in the sample. This chain links TRBV7-9 with TRBJ1-2, with D maybe TRBD1 (5 bases). Germline CDR1 is SEHNR and CDR2 is FQNEAQ (reference sequence). CDR3 size: 12 residues. V was clipped by 5 bases and J by 4 bases, with 8 bases between them. Here the CDR3 DNA reads TGTGCCAGCAGCGACAGTACCTATGGCTACACCTTC. Amino acid sequence: CASSDSTYGYTF. Supplemented by reference TRBV7-9 and TRBJ1-2, the full variable domain reads DTGVSQNPRHKITKRGQNVTFRCDPISEHNRLYWYRQTLGQGPEFLTYFQNEAQLEKSRLLSDRFSAERPKGSFSTLEIQRTEQGDSAMYLCASSDSTYGYTFGSGTRLTVV.

The chain recombines TRBV6-5 with TRBJ2-1, with D perhaps TRBD2 (5 bases). CDR1 is MNHEY, CDR2 SVGAGI, per germline. The V gene lost 0 bases and the J gene lost 5 bases, with 11 bases spanning the gap. CDR3 size: 15 residues. In DNA, the CDR3 is TGTGCCAGCAGTTACTCGAGAGGGATGGACAATGAGCAGTTCTTC. This gives the protein CASSYSRGMDNEQFF.

The chain employs TRBV2 and TRBJ2-7; 8 positions agree with TRBD1. There are 14 residues in the CDR3. The ends lost 6 bases at V and 4 bases at J; junction bases unmatched: 8. The germline CDR1 and CDR2 sequences are SNHLY and FYNNEI. Here the CDR3 DNA reads TGTGCCAGCAGCCGGCCGGGACAGGCGTACGAGCAGTACTTC. This codes for CASSRPGQAYEQYF.